These T cell receptor beta chains were read from a single sample in a study of early stage breast cancer tumors. TCRdb keeps only in-frame clones here, not all; method: immunoSEQ multiplex PCR. Found here are 2,500 to 3,500 clones, under 70% of them singletons; the top ten hold 16%. Sequencing used breast tumor tissue. These receptors were collected from a person aged 40 to 50 with breast cancer. CDR3s include the opening cysteine and the closing phenylalanine or tryptophan.

v_call | cdr3_aa
TRBV7-6 | CASSLGPFSGSGDTQYF
TRBV2 | CASSGYYEETQYF
TRBV6-5 | CASSSDNLAKNIQYF
TRBV4-1 | CASSQEVGYTEAFF
TRBV18 | CASYQQGAGELFF
TRBV29-1 | CSVRGGTGTYNEQFF
TRBV15 | CATSRDLGLSQPQHF
TRBV19 | CASSALTTGDSPLHF
TRBV5-1 | CASSLARLSGYTF
TRBV10-3 | CAISESGTPNRDTF
TRBV11-3 | CASSPGRAFWNEQFF
TRBV5-7 | CASSQTQDYGYTF
TRBV4-1 | CASSQGTSGSTDTQYF
TRBV15 | CATSRDREVGYTF
TRBV9 | CASSVGGIGGSLQETQYF
TRBV21-1 | CASSNQGKGLGANVLTF
TRBV28 | CASRTSGSLGTQYF
TRBV19 | CASSIRDGSYEQYF
TRBV29-1 | CSVEDSQRRSYNEQFF
TRBV11-2 | CASSLGTGGAGSYNEQFF
TRBV6-5 | CASSHLERSSYEQYF
TRBV9 | CASSVDGRLAYNEQFF
TRBV29-1 | CSHRQGHGYTF
TRBV18 | CASSPRLPSEQFF
TRBV5-1 | CASSPRPGGGETQYF
TRBV10-2 | CASSQGGGRETQYF
TRBV7-9 | CASSSPGRGATYEQYF
TRBV29-1 | CSVVTGRGGEQYF
TRBV29-1 | CSVKGTIGTQYF
TRBV5-1 | CASSVLAGGLTDTQYF
TRBV4-1 | CASSQVRGMNTEAFF
TRBV28 | CASRIAGGWATGELFF
TRBV7-9 | CASSPNRGLAGGPRETQYF
TRBV10-3 | CAISDHPTPEAFF
TRBV4-2 | CASSQASGNTEAFF
TRBV2 | CASSEGILSYGYTF
TRBV11-2 | CASSLVQQAGEQYF
TRBV7-2 | CASSSTADTEAFF
TRBV9 | CASSVEGAGGTQYF
TRBV7-9 | CASSFYQGVQQYF
TRBV18 | CASSLASSTDTQYF
TRBV28 | CASSPISGDQETQYF
TRBV16 | CASSQTDNEQFF
TRBV7-4 | CASTSPTGPLEQYF
TRBV2 | CASSEKGRAFYNEQFF
TRBV27 | CASSPFGQGAGGANVLTF